Listed below are T cell receptor beta chains from one sample, sequenced in a study of OX40 agonist ivuxolimab in advanced cancers. The method was immunoSEQ multiplex PCR; TCRdb's version includes in-frame clones alone and lacks a portion of them. Among about 61,000 clones listed, less than 85% were seen once. The starting material was CD4+ or CD8+ T cells sorted from blood, obtained in a trial of the OX40 agonist ivuxolimab. These receptors all come from an adult with an advanced solid tumor such as melanoma, head and neck, liver or kidney cancer. Each CDR3 is given with its conserved first and last residue. The D gene is left open where the match is weak.

D gene,CDR3 length,J gene,V gene,CDR3 protein
TRBD1,14,TRBJ2-5,TRBV19,CASSTNRGQETQYF
NA,13,TRBJ1-2,TRBV6-5,CASSYSGGGGYTF
NA,11,TRBJ2-3,TRBV20-1,CSAWRADTQYF
NA,14,TRBJ2-5,TRBV6-1,CASRLGAEQETQYF
NA,13,TRBJ2-1,TRBV5-6,CASSFDRTHEQFF
TRBD1,14,TRBJ1-5,TRBV28,CASSSGGSNQPQHF
NA,12,TRBJ2-5,TRBV27,CASGKPGETQYF
NA,14,TRBJ2-2,TRBV11-2,CASSLVHSTGELFF
NA,16,TRBJ1-2,TRBV27,CASSLTYTGTSVGYTF
NA,16,TRBJ2-1,TRBV7-9,CASSLQRERGYNEQFF
NA,14,TRBJ1-2,TRBV27,CASSPSRGAGGYTF
NA,12,TRBJ1-2,TRBV27,CASSSWVGGYTF
NA,13,TRBJ2-7,TRBV11-3,CASSFDRTYEQYF
TRBD1,16,TRBJ2-3,TRBV28,CASSSEFGTGTDTQYF
NA,13,TRBJ2-7,TRBV19,CASSIDREYEQYF
TRBD2,16,TRBJ2-5,TRBV5-1,CASSPPGGRYQETQYF
NA,14,TRBJ2-3,TRBV11-2,CASSSNSGEDTQYF
TRBD2,15,TRBJ2-1,TRBV5-6,CASSLGLAGESEQFF
NA,13,TRBJ2-7,TRBV6-1,CASSEGASYEQYF
TRBD2,16,TRBJ2-5,TRBV28,CASRGLAASGAETQYF
NA,15,TRBJ1-2,TRBV19,CASSMNDRPYYGYTF
NA,13,TRBJ1-1,TRBV4-2,CASSQSRYTEAFF
NA,14,TRBJ1-5,TRBV6-1,CASSEVGSNQPQHF
TRBD1,14,TRBJ1-2,TRBV7-2,CASSSGQPKSGYTF
TRBD2,17,NA,TRBV28,CASSLWGLAGESYEQYF
NA,14,TRBJ1-2,TRBV5-1,CASSRGDSIYGYTF
NA,15,TRBJ2-7,TRBV18,CASSPQADLTYEQYF
NA,14,TRBJ1-2,TRBV28,CASSFPPPGTGYTF
NA,14,TRBJ2-7,TRBV7-2,CASSSGIPPYEQYF
NA,15,TRBJ1-3,TRBV5-1,CASSLEATTGNTIYF
NA,13,TRBJ2-5,TRBV19,CATNTGGKETQYF
NA,15,TRBJ1-1,TRBV5-4,CASSLEPGQITEAFF
NA,14,TRBJ2-1,TRBV7-2,CASSFDYLTNEQFF
NA,13,TRBJ2-2,TRBV7-2,CASSFDPSGELFF
NA,16,TRBJ2-3,TRBV25-1,CASSEYFSGSTDTQYF
NA,13,TRBJ1-5,TRBV30,CAWSIVGGQPQHF
TRBD1,15,TRBJ1-5,TRBV9,CASSATGGADQPQHF
NA,13,TRBJ2-5,TRBV2,CASSIIVGETQYF
NA,14,TRBJ1-1,TRBV6-5,CAILLEGMNTEAFF
TRBD2,15,TRBJ2-1,TRBV19,CASSIGGREYNEQFF
TRBD1,14,TRBJ1-5,TRBV27,CAGPPGQGNQPQHF
NA,15,TRBJ2-1,TRBV7-2,CASSLDSSYYNEQFF
NA,15,TRBJ2-7,TRBV7-9,CASSPNLRDLMEQYF
NA,12,TRBJ2-7,TRBV28,CASSPLGREQYF
TRBD2,13,TRBJ2-1,TRBV29-1,CSAGLAGGGEQFF
TRBD2,18,TRBJ2-5,TRBV7-2,CASSLERSAGGYGETQYF
TRBD2,19,TRBJ2-7,TRBV7-2,CASSFSGVAGGSLLYEQYF
NA,11,TRBJ2-3,TRBV6-6,CAIGERDTQYF
NA,14,TRBJ2-1,TRBV6-4,CASSDRPQDDEQFF
NA,15,TRBJ2-7,TRBV10-3,CAISDLVNSAYEQYF
TRBD1,15,TRBJ2-7,TRBV28,CASSLPGQGFYEQYF
NA,18,TRBJ2-1,TRBV4-3,CASSQVPSGSFSYNEQFF
TRBD1,16,TRBJ1-6,TRBV4-2,CASSPRQGGGNSPLHF
TRBD2,15,TRBJ2-3,TRBV18,CASSPTSESTDTQYF
NA,12,TRBJ1-2,TRBV6-1,CASSEMEGGYTF
NA,18,TRBJ2-1,TRBV9,CASSPHSQSGWANNEQFF
NA,13,TRBJ2-7,TRBV7-9,CASSLLMLGEQYF
NA,13,TRBJ1-2,TRBV29-1,CSAGERADYGYTF
NA,13,TRBJ2-7,TRBV18,CASSPERNYEQYF
NA,10,TRBJ1-2,TRBV20-1,CSAESEGYTF